One sample yielded the 13 T cell receptor beta chains listed below, sequenced in a study of shared clonotypes between healthy human individuals (TCRdb year 2020). Libraries were prepared through the immunoSEQ multiplex PCR assay. TCRdb's version of the immuneACCESS table is confined to in-frame rearrangements and falls short of the full clone set. An unresolved V gene accounts for under half of the shortfall where checked; the remainder is of unknown origin. The sample yields 2 million to 2.5 million clones; 85% to 95% were counted once. Of the sample, 0.39% falls within the top ten clones. The specimen sequenced was naive CD4+ T cells from PBMCs. The cell subset or site label corresponds to: CD45RA+ positively selected. The source of these receptors is a man in his late teens or twenties in good health. Some clones in this sample may be carry-over from other donors' samples.

The gene calls are TRBV11-2 and TRBJ2-2, with 7 bases matching TRBD1. The germline gives CDR1 SGHAT, CDR2 FQNNGV. The CDR3 covers 15 residues. V lost 4 bases, J lost 1 base, and 3 bases stayed unmatched. This CDR3 is CASSSAGGNTGELFF. DNA for the CDR3: TGTGCCAGCAGCTCAGCAGGGGGGAACACCGGGGAGCTGTTTTTT.

This clone came up once. The chain is built from TRBV6-5 and TRBJ2-7; D gene uncertain. V lost 0 bases to trimming and J lost 5 bases, with 11 bases between them. The germline V gene encodes CDR1 MNHEY and CDR2 SVGAGI. This CDR3 has 14 amino acids. The CDR3 loop reads CASSYSTEGNEQYF. DNA of the CDR3: TGTGCCAGCAGTTACTCGACCGAAGGGAACGAGCAGTACTTC.

A word on this clone: At the DNA level, this CDR3 is encoded by other sequences in the same sample as well. Written as DNA, the CDR3 is TGCGCCAGCAGCGGGGACAGCCAAGAGACCCAGTACTTC. As protein: CASSGDSQETQYF. V is TRBV5-1 and J is TRBJ2-5, with 7 positions matching TRBD1. From germline, CDR1 is SGHRS and CDR2 YFSETQ. CDR3 length equals 13 residues. The trim removed 4 bases at V and 1 base at J, leaving 1 base unmatched.

The V call is TRBV4-1, the J call TRBJ2-2, with D possibly matching TRBD1 (6 bases). Looked up from germline, CDR1 is MGHRA and CDR2 is YSYEKL. This CDR3 region has 16 residues. V was trimmed by 3 bases and J by 2 bases, leaving 13 bases between them. The DNA of the CDR3 is TGCGCCAGCAGCCACCCTGGGACAAAAAACACCGGGGAGCTGTTTTTT. It translates to CASSHPGTKNTGELFF.

As concerns this clone: Other DNA variants within this sample encode the same CDR3. The V and J genes are TRBV18 and TRBJ2-1; a weak D match, TRBD2 (6 bases). The CDR3 is made up of 13 amino acids. V lost 1 base and J 8 bases, leaving 9 bases between the germline ends. Germline assignment: CDR1 KGHSH and CDR2 LQKENI. The CDR3 region has the DNA TGTGCCAGCTCACCACGCACGGGGGATGAGCAGTTCTTC. Protein product: CASSPRTGDEQFF.

This chain connects TRBV2 to TRBJ2-1; D not certain. Germline CDR1 is SNHLY and CDR2 is FYNNEI. The V and J ends lost 6 bases and 8 bases respectively, with 20 bases between them. CDR3 length equals 15 residues. DNA for the CDR3: TGTGCCAGCAGCGCTGTGCGTTCCGGCGGCGATGAGCAGTTCTTC. It encodes CASSAVRSGGDEQFF.

The gene calls are TRBV11-2 and TRBJ1-3; 11 nucleotides match TRBD1. V shed 3 bases, J shed 3 bases, and the junction held 13 bases outside the gene matches. The CDR3 extends over 19 amino acids. CDR1 SGHAT and CDR2 FQNNGV come from the germline V gene. CDR3 in amino acids: CASSFLPPGTGGRGNTIYF. As DNA, the CDR3 is TGTGCCAGCAGCTTTCTTCCTCCCGGGACAGGGGGGCGTGGAAACACCATATATTTT.

This clone was recorded only once. The V call is TRBV7-8, the J call TRBJ2-7; no definite D call. The germline V gene encodes CDR1 SGHVS and CDR2 FQNEAQ. The ends were cut back, 5 bases at V and 4 bases at J, with 9 bases in the middle. The CDR3 is 12 amino acids. The CDR3 sequence: CASSPDEYEQYF. As DNA, the CDR3 is TGTGCCAGCAGCCCCGACGAATACGAGCAGTACTTC.

The rearrangement links TRBV2 to TRBJ2-7, with TRBD2 matching 7 bases. The V gene's germline CDR1 is SNHLY and CDR2 FYNNEI. The CDR3 contains 15 residues. V was clipped by 6 bases and J by 5 bases; unmatched bases: 13. The CDR3 sequence is CASSARLASGDEQYF. Written as DNA, the CDR3 is TGTGCCAGCAGCGCCCGACTAGCCTCGGGGGACGAGCAGTACTTC.

The chain uses TRBV27 and TRBJ2-7, with TRBD1 matching over 7 bases. Germline V CDR1 and CDR2: MNHEY, SMNVEV (reference sequence). Trimming removed 1 base from V and 6 bases from J; junction bases left unmatched: 3. The CDR3 is 13 amino acids. CDR3 loop: CASSLLAGGEQYF. DNA of the CDR3: TGTGCCAGCAGTTTATTAGCAGGGGGCGAGCAGTACTTC.

This clone was counted a few times. The CDR3 here is CASRTTPGQGATQYF. The CDR3 nucleotides are TGTGCCAGCAGGACGACCCCGGGACAGGGGGCGACCCAGTACTTC. This sequence joins TRBV6-1 and TRBJ2-5, with 12 bases identical to TRBD1. The germline CDR1 and CDR2 sequences are MNHNS and SASEGT. The trim removed 6 bases at V and 7 bases at J, leaving 9 bases unmatched. This CDR3 is built from 15 residues.

The chain recombines TRBV7-2 with TRBJ2-7; D remains unclear. Germline V gene lookup returns CDR1 SGHTA and CDR2 FQGNSA. Deletions cut 6 bases from V and 13 bases from J, with 16 bases between. The CDR3 is 11 amino acids. CDR3 protein: CASSLMRKPYF. For the CDR3, the DNA is TGTGCCAGCAGTCTGATGCGGAAGCCCTACTTC. Complete variable domain (other parts from reference TRBV7-2 and TRBJ2-7): GAGVSQSPSNKVTEKGKDVELRCDPISGHTALYWYRQSLGQGLEFLIYFQGNSAPDKSGLPSDRFSAERTGGSVSTLTIQRTQQEDSAVYLCASSLMRKPYFGPGTRLTVT.

The chain links TRBV27 to TRBJ2-2; TRBD2 aligns across 9 bases. After removal of 4 bases from V and 7 bases from J, the junction contained 13 bases not matched to a gene. Germline-derived CDR1 and CDR2 are MNHEY and SMNVEV (reference sequence). This CDR3 is built from 17 residues. The CDR3 loop is CASSSYFSGSIFGELFF. CDR3 DNA: TGTGCCAGCAGTTCCTACTTTAGCGGGAGTATCTTCGGGGAGCTGTTTTTT.